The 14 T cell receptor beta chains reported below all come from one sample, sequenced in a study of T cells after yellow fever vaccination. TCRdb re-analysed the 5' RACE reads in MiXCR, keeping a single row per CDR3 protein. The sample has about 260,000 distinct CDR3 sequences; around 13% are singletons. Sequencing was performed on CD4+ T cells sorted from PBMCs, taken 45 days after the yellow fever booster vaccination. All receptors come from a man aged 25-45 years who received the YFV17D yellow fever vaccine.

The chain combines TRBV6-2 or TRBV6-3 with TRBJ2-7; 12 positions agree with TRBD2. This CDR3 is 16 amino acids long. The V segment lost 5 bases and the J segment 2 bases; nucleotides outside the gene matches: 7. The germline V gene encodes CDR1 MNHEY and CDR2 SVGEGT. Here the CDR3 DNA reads TGTGCCAGCAGTAGCCCCAGACTAGCGGGAGCCTACGAGCAGTACTTC. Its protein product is CASSSPRLAGAYEQYF.

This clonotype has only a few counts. The CDR3 sequence is CSARGSSGNSYNEQFF. The CDR3, as DNA: TGCAGTGCTAGGGGGTCGAGCGGGAATTCCTACAATGAGCAGTTCTTC. This chain links TRBV20-1 with TRBJ2-1; 7 nucleotides match TRBD2. The V gene's germline CDR1 is DFQATT and CDR2 SNEGSKA (reference sequence). V lost 3 bases to trimming and J lost 1 base; unmatched junction nucleotides: 9. CDR3 length equals 16 residues.

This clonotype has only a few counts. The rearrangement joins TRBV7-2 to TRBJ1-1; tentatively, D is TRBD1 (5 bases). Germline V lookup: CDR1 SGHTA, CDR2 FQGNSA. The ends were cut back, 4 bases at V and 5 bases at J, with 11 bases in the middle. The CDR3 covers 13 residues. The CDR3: CASSSGGLTEAFF. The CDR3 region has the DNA TGTGCCAGCAGCTCCGGGGGTTTAACTGAAGCTTTCTTT. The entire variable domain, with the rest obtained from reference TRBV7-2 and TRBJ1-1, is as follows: GAGVSQSPSNKVTEKGKDVELRCDPISGHTALYWYRQSLGQGLEFLIYFQGNSAPDKSGLPSDRFSAERTGGSVSTLTIQRTQQEDSAVYLCASSSGGLTEAFFGQGTRLTVV.

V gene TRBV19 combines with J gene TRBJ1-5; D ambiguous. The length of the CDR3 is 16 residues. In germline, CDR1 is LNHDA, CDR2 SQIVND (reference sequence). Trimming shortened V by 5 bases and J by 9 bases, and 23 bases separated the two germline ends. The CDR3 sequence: CASSPSGRSTIWPQHF. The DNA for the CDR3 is TGTGCCAGTAGTCCCTCTGGGCGGTCAACAATATGGCCCCAGCATTTT.

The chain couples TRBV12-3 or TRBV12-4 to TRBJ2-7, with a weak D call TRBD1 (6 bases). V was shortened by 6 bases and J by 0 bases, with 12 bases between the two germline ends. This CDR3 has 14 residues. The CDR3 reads CASRPPDSSYEQYF. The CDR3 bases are TGTGCCAGCAGGCCCCCGGACAGCTCCTACGAGCAGTACTTC.

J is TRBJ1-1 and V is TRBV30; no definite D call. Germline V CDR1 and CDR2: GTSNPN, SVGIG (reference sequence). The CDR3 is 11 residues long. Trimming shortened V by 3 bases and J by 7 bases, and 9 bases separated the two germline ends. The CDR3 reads CAWRRGVEAFF. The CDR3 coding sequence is TGTGCCTGGAGACGGGGAGTTGAAGCTTTCTTT.

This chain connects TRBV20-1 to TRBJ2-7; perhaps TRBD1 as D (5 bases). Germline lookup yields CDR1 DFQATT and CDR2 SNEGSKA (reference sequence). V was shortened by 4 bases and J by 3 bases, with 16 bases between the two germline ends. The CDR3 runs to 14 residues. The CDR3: CSATMTRANYEQYF. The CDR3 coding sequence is TGCAGTGCTACTATGACCAGGGCAAACTACGAGCAGTACTTC.

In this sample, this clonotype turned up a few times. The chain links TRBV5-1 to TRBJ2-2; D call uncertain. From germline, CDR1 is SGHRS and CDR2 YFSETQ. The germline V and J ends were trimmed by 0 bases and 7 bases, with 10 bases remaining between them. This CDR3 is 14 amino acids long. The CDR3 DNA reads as TGCGCCAGCAGCTTGGAGGGCAGCCGCGGGGAGCTGTTTTTT. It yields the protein CASSLEGSRGELFF. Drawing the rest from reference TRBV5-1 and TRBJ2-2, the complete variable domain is KAGVTQTPRYLIKTRGQQVTLSCSPISGHRSVSWYQQTPGQGLQFLFEYFSETQRNKGNFPGRFSGRQFSNSRSEMNVSTLELGDSALYLCASSLEGSRGELFFGEGSRLTVL.

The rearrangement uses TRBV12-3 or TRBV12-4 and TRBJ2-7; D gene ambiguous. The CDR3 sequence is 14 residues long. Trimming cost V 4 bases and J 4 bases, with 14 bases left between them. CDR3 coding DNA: TGTGCCAGCAGTTCCCAATTAGCAGATTACGAGCAGTACTTC. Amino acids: CASSSQLADYEQYF.

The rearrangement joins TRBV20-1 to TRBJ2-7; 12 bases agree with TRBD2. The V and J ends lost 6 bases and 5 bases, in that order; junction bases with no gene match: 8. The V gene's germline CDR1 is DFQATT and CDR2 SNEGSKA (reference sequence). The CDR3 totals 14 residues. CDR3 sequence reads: CSALTSGSFNEQYF. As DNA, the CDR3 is TGCAGTGCCTTGACTAGCGGGAGTTTTAACGAGCAGTACTTC.

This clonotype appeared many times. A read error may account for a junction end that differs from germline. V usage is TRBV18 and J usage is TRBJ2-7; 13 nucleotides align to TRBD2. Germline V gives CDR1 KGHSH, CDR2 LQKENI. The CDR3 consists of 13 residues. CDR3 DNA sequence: TGTGCCAGCTCACCGTCACTAGCGGGAGGGCCGTTCTTC. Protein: CASSPSLAGGPFF.

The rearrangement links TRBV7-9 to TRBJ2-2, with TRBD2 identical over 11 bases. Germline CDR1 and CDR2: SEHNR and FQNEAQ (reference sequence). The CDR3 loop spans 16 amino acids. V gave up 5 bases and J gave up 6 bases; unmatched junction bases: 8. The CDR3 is CASSLTSGSFAGELFF. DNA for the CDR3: TGTGCCAGCAGCCTCACTAGCGGGAGTTTCGCCGGGGAGCTGTTTTTT.

CDR3 DNA: TGCAGCGTTGAAGGCGGGAAGGACAGATACACAGATACGCAGTATTTT. It specifies CSVEGGKDRYTDTQYF. The chain joins TRBV29-1 to TRBJ2-3; D is tentatively TRBD1 or TRBD2 (6 bases each). The germline CDR1 and CDR2 sequences are SQVTM and ANQGSEA. This CDR3 has 16 residues. The V gene lost 1 base and the J gene lost 2 bases, with 16 bases spanning the gap.

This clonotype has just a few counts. In nucleotides, the CDR3 is TGTGCCAGCAGTCTCTTAATGACTTCGCCACAGGGGTGGGTTAATGAGCAGTTCTTC. This sequence encodes CASSLLMTSPQGWVNEQFF. This chain connects TRBV27 to TRBJ2-1, with 7 bases identical to TRBD1. The V segment lost 5 bases and the J segment 7 bases; nucleotides outside the gene matches: 23. Germline CDR1 is MNHEY and CDR2 is SMNVEV (reference sequence). The CDR3 runs to 19 residues.